The present T cell receptor (beta chain) was sequenced within a study of cytomegalovirus exposure and HLA in healthy donors. The germline V gene encodes CDR1 SQVTM and CDR2 ANQGSEA. This CDR3 is 11 amino acids long. PCR was performed using 60 Vbeta and 13 Jbeta primers. Data came from immunoSEQ multiplex PCR; TCRdb stores just in-frame clones and leaves some out. Here the sample spans about 94,000 clones, more than 75% being singletons. The V gene is TRBV29-1, the J gene TRBJ2-5; D gene uncertain. Near its end, the DNA agrees better with TRBJ2-7, so the J call may be wrong. The sample was PBMCs. The TCR sequence derives from a woman aged 40 to 50 in good health and CMV-seronegative. The DNA for the CDR3 is TGCAGCGTTGTTGTATTCTACGAGCAGTACTTC. Translation: CSVVVFYEQYF.